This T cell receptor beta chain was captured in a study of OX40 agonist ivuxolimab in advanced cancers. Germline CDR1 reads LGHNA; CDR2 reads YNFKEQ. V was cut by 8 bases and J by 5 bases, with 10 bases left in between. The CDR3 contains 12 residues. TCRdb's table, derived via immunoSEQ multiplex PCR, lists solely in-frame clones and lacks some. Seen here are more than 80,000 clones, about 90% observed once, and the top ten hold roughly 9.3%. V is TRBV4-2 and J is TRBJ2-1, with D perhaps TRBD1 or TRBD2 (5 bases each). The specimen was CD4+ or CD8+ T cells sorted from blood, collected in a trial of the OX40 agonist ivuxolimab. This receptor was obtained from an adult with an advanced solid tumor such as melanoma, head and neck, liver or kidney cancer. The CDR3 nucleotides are TGTGCCAGCGGGTGGGACGACAATGAGCAGTTCTTC. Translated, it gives CASGWDDNEQFF.